The present TCR beta chain was sequenced within a study of blood T cell repertoires in COVID-19. Looking at the study overall: Both acute and convalescent COVID-19 samples were obtained from the United States, Italy and Spain. T cells, B-cell-depleted T cells, or PBMCs provided the cDNA or gDNA that served as material.

In the authors' methods: Reference gene primer amplification gave estimated nucleated cell counts. The assay was immunoSEQ multiplex PCR, and TCRdb's table has in-frame clones only and misses some. The V and J calls and clone size were taken over from that table, and D and trimming were inferred from the DNA. The sample holds under 250,000 clones, approximately 87% seen once. CDR3 length: 15 residues. V shed 2 bases and J 9 bases; nucleotides not matched to a gene: 5. CDR1 is LGHDT and CDR2 is YNNKEL in the germline V gene (reference sequence). The sample taken for sequencing was peripheral blood. The gene calls are TRBV3-1 (or the pseudogene TRBV3-2) and TRBJ2-1; the match to TRBD2 covers 12 bases. The origin of this receptor is a man aged 60 to 75 with acute or convalescent COVID-19. CDR3 sequence reads: CASSQYATSGGEQFF. The CDR3 nucleotides are TGTGCCAGCAGCCAATACGCGACTAGCGGGGGTGAGCAGTTCTTC.